The clone carrying this TCR beta chain is classed as medium-sized. The sample belongs to a study of sequential checkpoint blockade in melanoma. Treatment given: randomized to nivolumab then ipilimumab (arm A) or the reverse (arm B). Patients had received no earlier DNA-damaging chemotherapy. CDR1 and CDR2 from the germline V gene are SGHNT and YENEEA. The CDR3 extends over 16 amino acids. Deletions cut 8 bases from V and 2 bases from J, with 18 bases between. Using immunoSEQ multiplex PCR, the repertoire was profiled, and TCRdb retains in-frame clones only, with some absent. The sample includes just under 3,000 clones, roughly 21% of them seen just once.

The sequencing here drew on tumor tissue (inferred from file names), taken from a patient given nivolumab and ipilimumab in sequence. The gene calls are TRBV11-3 and TRBJ1-4, with D perhaps TRBD1 (5 bases). This clonotype was obtained from a human donor with melanoma. The DNA of the CDR3 is TGTGCCAGCGGCATTTGGGGGAGGGCGACTAATGAAAAACTGTTTTTT. The encoded protein is CASGIWGRATNEKLFF.